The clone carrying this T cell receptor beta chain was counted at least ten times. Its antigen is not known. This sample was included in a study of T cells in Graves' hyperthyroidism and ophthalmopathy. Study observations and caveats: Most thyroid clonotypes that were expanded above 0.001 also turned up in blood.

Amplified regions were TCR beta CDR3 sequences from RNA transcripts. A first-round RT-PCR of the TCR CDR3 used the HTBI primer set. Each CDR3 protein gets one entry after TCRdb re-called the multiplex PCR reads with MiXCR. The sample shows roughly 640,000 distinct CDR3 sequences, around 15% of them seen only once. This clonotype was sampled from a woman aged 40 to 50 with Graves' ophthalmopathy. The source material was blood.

The CDR3 loop reads CASRRTGATEAFF. For the CDR3, the DNA is TGCGCCAGCAGGAGGACAGGGGCGACCGAAGCTTTCTTT. The chain links TRBV5-1 to TRBJ1-1; 9 bases agree with TRBD1. The CDR3 length is 13 residues. Per the germline V gene, CDR1 is SGHRS and CDR2 is YFSETQ. The ends lost 5 bases at V and 8 bases at J; junction bases unmatched: 7.